Below, 18 T cell receptor beta chains from the same sample are listed, as sequenced in a study of T cell repertoires in cytomegalovirus infection. MiXCR was run by TCRdb on the reads, yielding one entry per CDR3 protein. The table records some 700,000 distinct CDR3 sequences, 30% to 40% of them present only once. For these receptors, no antigen is known. The sequenced sample was cultured PBMCs, obtained from culture after CMV antigen stimulation. The receptors here all came from a human donor in good health (CMV status not recorded). Some clones in this sample may be carry-over from other donors' samples.

This clonotype was detected a few times. The chain links TRBV27 to TRBJ1-2, with TRBD1 identical over 9 bases. Germline loops: CDR1 MNHEY, CDR2 SMNVEV (reference sequence). With V trimmed by 3 bases and J by 4 bases, 6 bases remained unmatched. This CDR3 region has 15 residues. CDR3 region: CASSLGTGYGYGYTF. Written as DNA, the CDR3 is TGTGCCAGCAGTTTGGGGACAGGGTATGGCTATGGCTACACCTTC.

The chain joins TRBV4-2 to TRBJ1-1; D gene unclear. V lost 3 bases, J lost 1 base, and 15 bases lay in between. Germline values: CDR1 LGHNA, CDR2 YNFKEQ. This CDR3 comprises 16 residues. The CDR3 region is CASSQRPLGENTEAFF. The CDR3, as DNA: TGTGCCAGCAGCCAGAGGCCCCTAGGAGAGAACACTGAAGCTTTCTTT.

This clonotype was detected only a few times. At one boundary the junction diverges from the germline segment, which might be a read error. The chain carries TRBV7-2 and TRBJ1-2; D is ambiguous. The germline V gene has CDR1 SGHTA and CDR2 FQGNSA. The CDR3 loop spans 14 amino acids. CDR3 in DNA: TGTGCCAGCAGATTAGAGGGTAGCATCGGGGGCTACACCTTC. This encodes CASRLEGSIGGYTF.

V and J are TRBV28 and TRBJ2-3; unclear D gene. The germline V and J ends were trimmed by 3 bases and 0 bases, with 13 bases remaining between them. Germline V gene data show CDR1 as MDHEN and CDR2 as SYDVKM. There are 16 residues in the CDR3. The CDR3 nucleotides are TGTGCCAGCAGTTTTCCGGGCGGATCTAGCACAGATACGCAGTATTTT. It encodes CASSFPGGSSTDTQYF.

The chain couples TRBV6-1 to TRBJ2-1; D unresolved. Germline lookup yields CDR1 MNHNS and CDR2 SASEGT. V was cut by 1 base and J by 9 bases, with 7 bases left in between. This CDR3 has 12 amino acids. CDR3 in DNA: TGTGCCAGCAGTGAAGTGGCGGCTGAGCAGTTCTTC. This gives the protein CASSEVAAEQFF.

A few counts support this clonotype. The chain joins TRBV12-3 or TRBV12-4 to TRBJ2-1; D may be TRBD1 or TRBD2 (5 bases each). The CDR3 spans 13 residues. V was clipped by 5 bases and J by 7 bases, with 12 bases between them. The CDR3 DNA is TGTGCCAGCAGTCGGGGCTCAGGGAATGAGCAGTTCTTC. It specifies CASSRGSGNEQFF.

This chain uses TRBV20-1 with TRBJ1-3; no clear D. Germline assignment: CDR1 DFQATT and CDR2 SNEGSKA (reference sequence). The CDR3 spans 15 residues. V shed 1 base and J shed 4 bases, with 14 bases lying between them. CDR3 loop: CSARVTGPIGNTIYF. The CDR3 DNA reads as TGCAGTGCTAGAGTAACGGGCCCAATAGGAAACACCATATATTTT.

This clonotype showed up just a few times. The chain joins TRBV12-3 or TRBV12-4 to TRBJ2-2; possibly TRBD1 for D (5 bases). Trimming took 6 bases from V and 4 from J, leaving 12 bases between them. The CDR3 loop spans 14 amino acids. CDR3 coding DNA: TGTGCCAGCAGGGTGGGGCCGGGCACCGGGGAGCTGTTTTTT. The encoded protein is CASRVGPGTGELFF.

The chain uses TRBV27 and TRBJ2-7; 9 nucleotides align to TRBD1. After removal of 5 bases from V and 3 bases from J, the junction contained 8 bases not matched to a gene. The CDR3 is 15 amino acids. Germline V lookup: CDR1 MNHEY, CDR2 SMNVEV (reference sequence). The CDR3 nucleotides are TGTGCCAGCAGTCCCGACAGGGGGGTATACTACGAGCAGTACTTC. Amino acids: CASSPDRGVYYEQYF.

The rearrangement links TRBV11-1 to TRBJ2-3, with unresolved D. This CDR3 contains 14 residues. The germline V and J ends were trimmed by 3 bases and 5 bases, with 12 bases remaining between them. Per germline, CDR1 SGHAT and CDR2 FQDESV (reference sequence). CDR3 nucleotides: TGTGCCAGCAGCTTCAGGAATACCCGAGATACGCAGTATTTT. This sequence encodes CASSFRNTRDTQYF.

The chain is built from TRBV7-2 and TRBJ2-2; D tentatively fits TRBD1 or TRBD2 (6 bases each). Germline lookup yields CDR1 SGHTA and CDR2 FQGNSA. This CDR3 spans 17 amino acids. The germline V and J ends were trimmed by 5 bases and 4 bases, with 20 bases remaining between them. The CDR3 region has the DNA TGTGCCAGCAGCCTCTTCAGCGCAGGGGAGGTCACCGGGGAGCTGTTTTTT. Its translation: CASSLFSAGEVTGELFF.

The chain has TRBV20-1 and TRBJ2-3; 13 nucleotides match TRBD2. Trimming cost V 5 bases and J 4 bases; bases outside gene matches: 3. The CDR3 is 14 residues long. Germline CDR1 and CDR2: DFQATT and SNEGSKA (reference sequence). The CDR3 region has the DNA TGCAGTGCTGGACTAGCGGGAGTGGCAGATACGCAGTATTTT. Amino acids: CSAGLAGVADTQYF.

The chain has TRBV7-2 and TRBJ2-3, with 14 nucleotides matching TRBD2. This CDR3 is built from 16 residues. V shed 5 bases, J shed 2 bases, and the junction held 3 bases outside the gene matches. Germline V CDR1 and CDR2: SGHTA, FQGNSA. The CDR3 coding sequence is TGTGCCAGCAGCACGACTAGCGGGGGGGTCACAGATACGCAGTATTTT. It translates to CASSTTSGGVTDTQYF. The full variable domain, rest sourced from reference TRBV7-2 and TRBJ2-3, is GAGVSQSPSNKVTEKGKDVELRCDPISGHTALYWYRQSLGQGLEFLIYFQGNSAPDKSGLPSDRFSAERTGGSVSTLTIQRTQQEDSAVYLCASSTTSGGVTDTQYFGPGTRLTVL.

The chain uses TRBV5-4 and TRBJ2-3; D is unclear. The germline CDR1 and CDR2 sequences are SGHNT and YYREEE (reference sequence). The V end lost 5 bases, the J end lost 3 bases, and 10 bases lay between the germline ends. The CDR3 extends over 13 amino acids. Here the CDR3 reads CASSSAETDTQYF. DNA for the CDR3: TGTGCCAGCAGTTCCGCTGAGACAGATACGCAGTATTTT.

This clonotype has just a few counts. The rearrangement links TRBV28 to TRBJ1-2, with D possibly TRBD1 on 5 matching bases. This CDR3 contains 14 residues. Trimming stripped 6 bases from V and 0 bases from J, with 11 bases between. Per the germline V gene, CDR1 is MDHEN and CDR2 is SYDVKM. The CDR3 region has the DNA TGTGCCAGCAGCCGGGGGAAGTCTAACTATGGCTACACCTTC. This translates into CASSRGKSNYGYTF.

This clonotype turned up a few times. V gene TRBV2 combines with J gene TRBJ1-5; D gene unclear. Trimming took 2 bases from V and 1 from J, leaving 12 bases between them. Germline lookup yields CDR1 SNHLY and CDR2 FYNNEI. The CDR3 sequence is 16 residues long. The CDR3 loop is CASSEREGSSNQPQHF. The DNA of the CDR3 is TGTGCCAGCAGTGAACGGGAAGGCTCCAGCAATCAGCCCCAGCATTTT.

This clonotype was observed many times. This chain links TRBV7-8 with TRBJ1-1, with D possibly TRBD1 on 5 matching bases. Trimming took 6 bases from V and 4 from J, leaving 12 bases between them. This CDR3 has 13 amino acids. Germline-derived CDR1 and CDR2 are SGHVS and FQNEAQ. CDR3 DNA sequence: TGTGCCAGCAGGGATGGTGGGGGCACTGAAGCTTTCTTT. Translating it yields CASRDGGGTEAFF.

The table lists this clonotype with a few counts. This sequence joins TRBV7-9 and TRBJ2-1; 7 bases line up with TRBD2. Trimming at V came to 5 bases and at J to 7 bases, leaving 14 bases not matched to a gene. This CDR3 spans 16 amino acids. The V gene's germline CDR1 is SEHNR and CDR2 FQNEAQ (reference sequence). CDR3: CASSPIVGGPSNEQFF. The CDR3 coding sequence is TGTGCCAGCAGCCCAATAGTGGGAGGGCCGAGTAATGAGCAGTTCTTC.